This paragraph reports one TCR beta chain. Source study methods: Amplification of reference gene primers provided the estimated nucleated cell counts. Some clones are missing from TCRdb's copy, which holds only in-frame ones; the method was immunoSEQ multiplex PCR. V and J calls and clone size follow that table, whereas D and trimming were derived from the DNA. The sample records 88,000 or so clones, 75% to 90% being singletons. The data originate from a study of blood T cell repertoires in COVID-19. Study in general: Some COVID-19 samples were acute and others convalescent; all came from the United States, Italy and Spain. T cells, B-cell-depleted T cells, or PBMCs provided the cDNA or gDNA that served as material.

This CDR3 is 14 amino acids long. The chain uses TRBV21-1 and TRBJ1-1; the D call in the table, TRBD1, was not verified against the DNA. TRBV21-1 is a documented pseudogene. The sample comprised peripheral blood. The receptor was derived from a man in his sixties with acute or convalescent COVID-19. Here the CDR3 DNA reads TGTGCCAGCAGCGAGGGACAGAGGAACACTGAAGCTTTCTTT. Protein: CASSEGQRNTEAFF.